A selection of T cell receptor beta chains follows, all from one sample in a study of blood T cell repertoires in COVID-19. TCRdb's table, derived via immunoSEQ multiplex PCR, lists solely in-frame clones and lacks some. The sample gives 130,000 or so clones, roughly 84% of which show up once; around 9.5% is in the top ten. Sequencing used peripheral blood. The source of these receptors is a man aged 25-45 years with COVID-19, enrolled during active disease. Both conserved end residues are trimmed from each CDR3. Clone size is not always given. Where it is, it says once, few, many or a class for expanded clones.

>TRBV2|-
ARGANVGENSPLH
>TRBV7-3|few
ALSLGDSYEQY
>TRBV5-6|-
ASSADPGQNTGELF
>TRBV14|-
ASSPGTGLQY
>TRBV15|-
ATSVLPGQTYEQY
>TRBV6-1|-
ASSERATDTQY
>TRBV4-1|once
ASSHTETYEQY
>TRBV5-6|-
ASSLAGQGAGQY
>TRBV7-9|-
ASSLGTGGLSETQY
>TRBV7-3|-
ASSLRTSGSYNEQF
>TRBV6-5|-
ASTNGIGQNTEAF
>TRBV4-1|-
ASSPPSGETQY
>TRBV21-1|-
ASSIWTGNQPQH
>TRBV10-3|-
ATGRGDTQY
>TRBV19|-
ASSLGGLAGVSNEQF
>TRBV28|-
ASLSGGTYEQY
>TRBV20-1|-
SASQSQGNTEAF
>TRBV7-7|-
ASSFGTSGRESTDTQY
>TRBV19|once
ASSLGGLVNSYEQY
>TRBV4-1|-
ASSAGTLYSNQPQH
>TRBV7-2|-
ASSVQGAGNQPQH
>TRBV28|-
ASRGQAGVVTGELF
>TRBV3-1/TRBV3-2|few
ASSAWGGIRTGELF
>TRBV7-2|few
ASSLSGLAGSGEQY
>TRBV9|-
ASSRSGQGSGNTIY
>TRBV6-5|-
ASFTHGRGDYGYT
>TRBV7-2|few
ASSLKRAEQF
>TRBV28|-
ASSISEGPTGELF
>TRBV6-5|many
ASTRLAGEGEQY
>TRBV27|-
ASSLSAGGYGYT
>TRBV7-2|-
ASSLPRTSGRAGANVLT
>TRBV18|-
ASSPDTVNQPQH
>TRBV7-9|-
ASSRIAGVWNEQF
>TRBV3-1/TRBV3-2|-
ASRVVGGELF
>TRBV5-1|-
ASSETLLGETQY
>TRBV18|-
ASSPPSAGANEKLF